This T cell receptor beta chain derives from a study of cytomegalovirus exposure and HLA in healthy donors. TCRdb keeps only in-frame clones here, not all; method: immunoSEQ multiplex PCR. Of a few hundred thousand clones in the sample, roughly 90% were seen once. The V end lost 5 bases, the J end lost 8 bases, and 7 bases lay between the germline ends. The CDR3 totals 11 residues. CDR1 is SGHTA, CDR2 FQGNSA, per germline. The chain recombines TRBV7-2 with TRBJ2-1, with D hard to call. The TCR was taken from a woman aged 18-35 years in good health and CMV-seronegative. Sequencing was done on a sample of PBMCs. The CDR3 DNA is TGTGCCAGCAGCCAACTCTATGAGCAGTTCTTC. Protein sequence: CASSQLYEQFF.